Each of the 11 T cell receptor beta chains below was sequenced from the same sample in a study of cytomegalovirus exposure and HLA in healthy donors. Primers included in the PCR were 60 Vbeta and 13 Jbeta primers. Generated by immunoSEQ multiplex PCR, the TCRdb table keeps only in-frame clones and is missing some. This table has more than 110,000 clones, roughly 80% appearing once. The sample was PBMCs. The receptors were gathered from a man in his late teens or twenties in good health and CMV-seronegative.

The rearrangement uses TRBV7-9 and TRBJ1-2; D is perhaps TRBD1 (6 bases). Per the germline V gene, CDR1 is SEHNR and CDR2 is FQNEAQ (reference sequence). V lost 1 base, J lost 5 bases, and 11 bases lay in between. The CDR3 consists of 14 residues. In DNA form, the CDR3 reads TGTGCCAGCAGCTTAGACAGGGAGGGTTATGGCTACACCTTC. The encoded protein is CASSLDREGYGYTF.

This clone has a handful of counts. The gene calls are TRBV6-4 and TRBJ1-6, with a tentative D call TRBD1 (5 bases). The germline gives CDR1 MRHNA, CDR2 SNTAGT. The CDR3 loop spans 15 amino acids. Trimming left V 0 bases short and J 7 bases short, with 10 bases between. CDR3 coding DNA: TGTGCCAGCAGTGACTCGATGGCAGGGAATTCACCCCTCCACTTT. It is translated as CASSDSMAGNSPLHF.

The rearrangement uses TRBV4-2 and TRBJ1-2; TRBD1 matches at 7 bases. The J segment lost 4 bases and the V segment lost 0 bases, leaving 5 bases of the junction unmatched. Looked up from germline, CDR1 is LGHNA and CDR2 is YNFKEQ. There are 15 residues in the CDR3. In nucleotides, the CDR3 is TGTGCCAGCAGCCAAGATCGGAACAGGGGCTATGGCTACACCTTC. Protein sequence: CASSQDRNRGYGYTF.

DNA of the CDR3: TGTGCCAGCAGTCAATTTCGCGGGGGGGGATACGAGCAGTACTTC. It is translated as CASSQFRGGGYEQYF. The chain has TRBV7-6 and TRBJ2-7; 9 bases fit TRBD2. The V segment lost 6 bases and the J segment 4 bases; nucleotides outside the gene matches: 10. The CDR3 is 15 residues long. CDR1 is SGHVS and CDR2 is FNYEAQ in the germline V gene.

V gene TRBV2 combines with J gene TRBJ2-3; TRBD1 agrees at 9 bases. Germline assignment: CDR1 SNHLY and CDR2 FYNNEI. V shed 4 bases and J 0 bases; nucleotides not matched to a gene: 2. The CDR3 has 15 amino acids. The CDR3 nucleotides are TGTGCCAGCAGTGTACAGGGGGCGAGCACAGATACGCAGTATTTT. This codes for CASSVQGASTDTQYF. The whole variable domain, filled in from reference TRBV2 and TRBJ2-3, reads EPEVTQTPSHQVTQMGQEVILRCVPISNHLYFYWYRQILGQKVEFLVSFYNNEISEKSEIFDDQFSVERPDGSNFTLKIRSTKLEDSAMYFCASSVQGASTDTQYFGPGTRLTVL.

This rearrangement joins TRBV10-3 to TRBJ1-1, with TRBD1 matching 8 bases. The CDR3 totals 15 residues. Germline-derived CDR1 and CDR2 are ENHRY and SYGVKD. V lost 2 bases to trimming and J lost 11 bases; unmatched junction nucleotides: 13. The CDR3, as DNA: TGTGCCATCAGTGAGCCGGGACAGGTAGAAGCTGCGGCTTTCTTT. This gives the protein CAISEPGQVEAAAFF.

V and J are TRBV11-2 and TRBJ1-3; a possible D gene is TRBD1 (5 bases). This CDR3 is 16 amino acids long. The ends were cut back, 0 bases at V and 4 bases at J, with 13 bases in the middle. Germline V gives CDR1 SGHAT, CDR2 FQNNGV. CDR3 loop: CASSLDQGGTGNTIYF. Written as DNA, the CDR3 is TGTGCCAGCAGCTTAGATCAGGGAGGGACCGGAAACACCATATATTTT.

The J gene is TRBJ1-1, the V gene TRBV5-8; 10 nucleotides line up with TRBD1. Germline loops: CDR1 SGHTS, CDR2 YDEGEE. V lost 5 bases to trimming and J lost 4 bases; unmatched junction nucleotides: 8. CDR3 length: 15 amino acids. The CDR3 region has the DNA TGTGCCAGCAGTCTGCGCTGGACAGGGGGCACTGAAGCTTTCTTT. It codes for CASSLRWTGGTEAFF.

The CDR3: CASSLELRGGRYEQYF. CDR3 in DNA: TGTGCCAGCAGCTTAGAATTGAGGGGGGGGAGGTACGAGCAGTACTTC. The chain carries TRBV7-6 and TRBJ2-7; tentative D call: TRBD2 (7 bases). Germline loops: CDR1 SGHVS, CDR2 FNYEAQ. Trimming left V 1 base short and J 4 bases short, with 17 bases between. The CDR3 sequence is 16 residues long.

The chain recombines TRBV5-8 with TRBJ2-7, with unresolved D. CDR1 is SGHTS and CDR2 is YDEGEE in the germline V gene. Trimming pared 4 bases from V and 1 base from J, leaving 6 bases between. CDR3 size: 12 residues. CDR3 bases: TGTGCCAGCAGCCCCCGGTCCTACGAGCAGTACTTC. Protein sequence: CASSPRSYEQYF.

This chain connects TRBV11-3 to TRBJ1-1, with D possibly being TRBD1 (5 bases). The germline CDR1 and CDR2 sequences are SGHNT and YENEEA. The CDR3 spans 14 residues. Trimming removed 5 bases from V and 1 base from J, with 11 bases in between. The DNA of the CDR3 is TGTGCCAGCAGCCGCGGGACGGGGAACACTGAAGCTTTCTTT. Amino acid sequence: CASSRGTGNTEAFF. Full variable domain (rest looked up from reference TRBV11-3 and TRBJ1-1): EAGVVQSPRYKIIEKKQPVAFWCNPISGHNTLYWYLQNLGQGPELLIRYENEEAVDDSQLPKDRFSAERLKGVDSTLKIQPAELGDSAVYLCASSRGTGNTEAFFGQGTRLTVV.